Listed below are T cell receptor beta chains from one sample, sequenced in a study of beta chain features in type 1 diabetes. Generated by immunoSEQ multiplex PCR, the TCRdb table keeps only in-frame clones and is missing some. This sample yields more than 250,000 clones, of which roughly an eighth are seen a single time; about 0.015% belongs to the top ten. Sequencing was performed on naive CD4+ T cells from blood. All receptors derive from a man aged 25-40 years with type 1 diabetes. Both conserved end residues are part of each CDR3. Each record gives: J gene, V gene, CDR3 protein.

>TRBJ1-2|TRBV13
CASSSQGADGYTF
>TRBJ1-1|TRBV7-9
CASSQVQGFAFF
>TRBJ2-3|TRBV5-1
CASSLRLAGTDTQYF
>TRBJ2-1|TRBV12-5
CASGTGTAYNEQFF
>TRBJ2-3|TRBV27
CASSFRGLASTDTQYF
>TRBJ1-1|TRBV5-1
CASRGQGFGNTEAFF
>TRBJ1-1|TRBV29-1
CSVQRGGNTEAFF
>TRBJ2-1|TRBV28
CASSLMANEQFF
>TRBJ2-3|TRBV4-2
CASSQVDIYGSTDTQYF
>TRBJ2-7|TRBV7-2
CASSNAAGVREQYF
>TRBJ1-5|TRBV15
CATRRTGDNQPQHF
>TRBJ2-5|TRBV5-1
CASSSGGGRIQETQYF
>TRBJ2-1|TRBV14
CASSPLTSGITPEQFF
>TRBJ2-1|TRBV11-2
CASNEAGGRYNEQFF
>TRBJ1-5|TRBV7-2
CASSLGQVRQPQHF
>TRBJ1-1|TRBV29-1
CSVNPRYAANTEAFF
>TRBJ2-3|TRBV30
CAWRAAGRTDTQYF
>TRBJ2-3|TRBV7-2
CASSLAGQGATDTQYF
>TRBJ1-5|TRBV5-4
CASSPEEGNHQPQHF
>TRBJ2-7|TRBV30
CAWNRARGAYEQYF
>TRBJ2-5|TRBV28
CASTRGPLQETQYF
>TRBJ2-1|TRBV2
CASSEEFSGSNEQFF
>TRBJ2-1|TRBV6-1
CASRGGSAWGEQFF
>TRBJ1-4|TRBV2
CASGEPNSQFNEKLFF
>TRBJ2-7|TRBV29-1
CSVERGRRDEQYF
>TRBJ1-1|TRBV11-3
CASSLGGRAPEAFF
>TRBJ1-2|TRBV30
CAWTRAGGYGYTF
>TRBJ1-2|TRBV6-6
CASSPTGGDYGYTF
>TRBJ2-3|TRBV15
CATSEGLSTDTQYF
>TRBJ2-5|TRBV30
CAWSRRTSGRAPKTQYF
>TRBJ2-3|TRBV4-1
CASSQDHNPDTQYF
>TRBJ2-5|TRBV6-6
CASSYSSGRALETQYF
>TRBJ1-1|TRBV28
CASSLPTYMNTEAFF
>TRBJ1-5|TRBV28
CAGGTGGYSNQPQHF
>TRBJ2-7|TRBV4-2
CASSQVSGHSFSYEQYF
>TRBJ2-1|TRBV5-4
CASSTGTSGSSYNEQFF
>TRBJ2-1|TRBV20-1
CSASRGNEQFF
>TRBJ1-1|TRBV20-1
CSARLNTEAFF
>.|TRBV7-2
CASSGGQALSYEQYF
>TRBJ1-2|TRBV29-1
CSAFNPDFNYGYTF
>TRBJ2-7|TRBV25-1
CASRNTYEQYF
>TRBJ2-3|TRBV5-1
CASSGGEGTDTQYF
>TRBJ2-1|TRBV5-1
CASRYVPTGSSYNEQFF
>TRBJ2-7|TRBV20-1
CSALYYEQYF
>TRBJ1-2|TRBV28
CASRQGIYGYTF
>TRBJ1-2|TRBV7-3
CASSLTRDSYGYTF